This T cell receptor (beta chain) was found in a study of metastatic and nonmetastatic thyroid tumors. CDR1 and CDR2 (germline): LNHDA, SQIVND (reference sequence). Trimming left V 7 bases short and J 4 bases short, with 16 bases between. CDR3 size: 14 residues. Methods used by the authors: Clinicopathological groups supplied CDR3 differences that were used to build a distant-metastasis classifier for papillary thyroid cancer. TCRdb reprocessed the PCR reads using MiXCR. The V and J calls were determined by TCRdb, not by the authors. The data contain some 50,000 clones, approximately 20% of them seen just once; the ten biggest clones take up about 4%. Thyroid surgery took place with no prior treatment in any patient. Broader study findings: In both blood and tumor samples, TCR beta diversity was reported significantly higher for malignant than benign nodules.

This clone came up a few times. Its matching antigen is unknown. The specimen was blood. The TCR originated in a male donor with papillary thyroid cancer or a benign thyroid nodule (not recorded which). Some clones in this sample may be carry-over from other donors' samples. The genes are TRBV19 and TRBJ1-1; tentative D call: TRBD1 (6 bases). In DNA form, the CDR3 reads TGTGCCAGTACCCACACACAGGGTCGCACTGAAGCTTTCTTT. Protein product: CASTHTQGRTEAFF.